Reported below is one T cell receptor beta chain. Enrollees, roughly 18 to 95 years old, lived in approximately 25 US areas. This sample is drawn from a study of blood T cell repertoires in COVID-19. Across the study: Donors in the United States, Italy and Spain gave samples during acute or convalescent COVID-19. Nucleic acid was either cDNA or gDNA, and it came from T cells, B-cell-depleted T cells, or PBMCs.

Libraries were prepared by immunoSEQ multiplex PCR; TCRdb keeps only in-frame clonotypes and omits some of them. The sample shows some 400,000 clones, 87% of them seen only once. CDR3 size: 17 residues. Germline V lookup: CDR1 MGHRA, CDR2 YSYEKL. V was clipped by 0 bases and J by 6 bases; unmatched bases: 6. The sequenced sample consisted of PBMCs or T cells enriched from blood (not recorded which). The clonotype originates from a man aged 25-45 years who had recovered from COVID-19. The chain links TRBV4-1 to TRBJ1-6; 9 positions agree with TRBD1. The CDR3 bases are TGCGCCAGCAGCCAAGATTTCGGGACAGGGATTAATTCACCCCTCCACTTT. This sequence encodes CASSQDFGTGINSPLHF.